This entry lists 16 T cell receptor beta chains sequenced from one sample in a study of cytomegalovirus exposure and HLA in healthy donors. Produced via immunoSEQ multiplex PCR; TCRdb's table is partial and in-frame only. The repertoire includes over 200,000 clones, roughly 87% of them detected once, and approximately 2% sits in the top ten. The sample taken for sequencing was PBMCs. Source of these receptors: a young woman in good health and CMV-seropositive.

The rearrangement links TRBV12-5 to TRBJ1-5; D remains unclear. CDR1 is LGHNT, CDR2 FRNRAP, per germline. Trimming removed 6 bases from V and 3 bases from J, with 18 bases in between. The CDR3 contains 16 residues. CDR3 coding DNA: TGTGCTAGTGGAGGCCCTGGGATCGGGGTCAATCAGCCCCAGCATTTT. Translating it yields CASGGPGIGVNQPQHF.

The rearrangement uses TRBV5-6 and TRBJ2-7; D remains ambiguous. Germline CDR1 and CDR2: SGHDT and YYEEEE. This CDR3 is 15 amino acids long. The V gene lost 4 bases and the J gene lost 0 bases, with 14 bases spanning the gap. CDR3 protein: CASSPEGGSSYEQYF. DNA of the CDR3: TGTGCCAGCAGCCCTGAAGGCGGAAGCTCCTACGAGCAGTACTTC.

The chain employs TRBV2 and TRBJ1-2; 8 positions match TRBD1. In germline, CDR1 is SNHLY, CDR2 FYNNEI. The V segment lost 7 bases and the J segment 8 bases; nucleotides outside the gene matches: 9. This CDR3 has 13 residues. CDR3 in amino acids: CASIERRTGGYTF. CDR3 DNA: TGTGCCAGCATAGAAAGGAGGACAGGGGGCTACACCTTC. Using reference TRBV2 and TRBJ1-2 for the parts outside the CDR3, the full variable domain is EPEVTQTPSHQVTQMGQEVILRCVPISNHLYFYWYRQILGQKVEFLVSFYNNEISEKSEIFDDQFSVERPDGSNFTLKIRSTKLEDSAMYFCASIERRTGGYTFGSGTRLTVV.

The chain carries TRBV9 and TRBJ2-5; TRBD1 agrees at 12 bases. The J segment lost 4 bases and the V segment lost 0 bases, leaving 4 bases of the junction unmatched. Germline V gene data show CDR1 as SGDLS and CDR2 as YYNGEE. This CDR3 region has 16 residues. This CDR3 is CASSVGGTGGRETQYF. DNA for the CDR3: TGTGCCAGCAGCGTAGGGGGGACAGGGGGCCGAGAGACCCAGTACTTC.

The chain carries TRBV18 and TRBJ2-2, with 8 bases identical to TRBD1. The CDR3 extends over 14 amino acids. J lost 6 bases, V lost 3 bases, and 3 bases had no gene match. The V gene's germline CDR1 is KGHSH and CDR2 LQKENI. CDR3 amino acids: CASSPDRGAGELFF. CDR3 sequence (DNA): TGTGCCAGCTCACCCGACAGGGGCGCCGGGGAGCTGTTTTTT. The full variable domain, rest sourced from reference TRBV18 and TRBJ2-2, is NAGVMQNPRHLVRRRGQEARLRCSPMKGHSHVYWYRQLPEEGLKFMVYLQKENIIDESGMPKERFSAEFPKEGPSILRIQQVVRGDSAAYFCASSPDRGAGELFFGEGSRLTVL.

The rearrangement uses TRBV2 and TRBJ1-1; no firm D call. The germline gives CDR1 SNHLY, CDR2 FYNNEI. Trimming shortened V by 6 bases and J by 1 base, and 9 bases separated the two germline ends. The CDR3 is made up of 13 amino acids. The CDR3: CASSPQANTEAFF. The CDR3 DNA reads as TGTGCCAGCAGCCCTCAGGCGAACACTGAAGCTTTCTTT. The entire variable domain, with the rest obtained from reference TRBV2 and TRBJ1-1, is as follows: EPEVTQTPSHQVTQMGQEVILRCVPISNHLYFYWYRQILGQKVEFLVSFYNNEISEKSEIFDDQFSVERPDGSNFTLKIRSTKLEDSAMYFCASSPQANTEAFFGQGTRLTVV.

The rearrangement links TRBV7-9 to TRBJ1-3; unclear D gene. CDR3 size: 14 residues. V dropped 1 base and J dropped 5 bases, with 9 bases sitting between them. CDR1 and CDR2 (germline): SEHNR, FQNEAQ (reference sequence). The CDR3 loop is CASSLDRPRNTIYF. The DNA of the CDR3 is TGTGCCAGCAGCTTAGACAGACCAAGAAACACCATATATTTT.

This sequence joins TRBV29-1 and TRBJ1-5; TRBD1 might be the D (6 bases). The CDR3 is 14 amino acids. From germline, CDR1 is SQVTM and CDR2 ANQGSEA. Trimming pared 4 bases from V and 7 bases from J, leaving 17 bases between. This CDR3 is CSVAEGGAKQPQHF. The DNA of the CDR3 is TGCAGCGTTGCGGAGGGGGGGGCAAAGCAGCCCCAGCATTTT. The whole variable domain, remainder taken from reference TRBV29-1 and TRBJ1-5, is SAVISQKPSRDICQRGTSLTIQCQVDSQVTMMFWYRQQPGQSLTLIATANQGSEATYESGFVIDKFPISRPNLTFSTLTVSNMSPEDSSIYLCSVAEGGAKQPQHFGDGTRLSIL.

The chain links TRBV19 to TRBJ2-3; 8 positions agree with TRBD2. The CDR3 consists of 16 residues. The V gene end was trimmed by 7 bases and the J gene end by 4 bases; junction bases not matched to a gene: 13. Looked up from germline, CDR1 is LNHDA and CDR2 is SQIVND (reference sequence). CDR3 region: CASKSEREIVADTQYF. CDR3 DNA sequence: TGTGCCAGTAAATCCGAGCGGGAGATTGTGGCAGATACGCAGTATTTT.

The rearrangement links TRBV6-5 to TRBJ1-5; D call uncertain. V was shortened by 2 bases and J by 0 bases, with 8 bases between the two germline ends. The CDR3 is made up of 15 amino acids. Germline CDR1 and CDR2: MNHEY and SVGAGI. The CDR3 nucleotides are TGTGCCAGCAGTTACAGACGGGATAGCAATCAGCCCCAGCATTTT. Its protein is CASSYRRDSNQPQHF.

This clone has more than one count but fewer than ten. This chain joins TRBV7-9 and TRBJ1-1; TRBD1 matches at 8 bases. CDR1 is SEHNR and CDR2 is FQNEAQ in the germline V gene (reference sequence). The V segment lost 8 bases and the J segment 2 bases; nucleotides outside the gene matches: 7. CDR3 size: 14 residues. This chain's CDR3 is CASESTGVNTEAFF. The CDR3 bases are TGTGCCAGCGAATCGACAGGGGTCAACACTGAAGCTTTCTTT.

The V call is TRBV27, the J call TRBJ2-5; 7 nucleotides line up with TRBD1. The ends lost 3 bases at V and 4 bases at J; junction bases unmatched: 11. This CDR3 is 16 amino acids long. Germline V gene data show CDR1 as MNHEY and CDR2 as SMNVEV (reference sequence). In DNA, the CDR3 is TGTGCCAGCAGTTTCTACAGGGGTGCATCGGGAGAGACCCAGTACTTC. Protein product: CASSFYRGASGETQYF.

The V call is TRBV29-1, the J call TRBJ2-1; weak D call: TRBD2 (7 bases). The CDR3 extends over 15 amino acids. V was trimmed by 6 bases and J by 0 bases, leaving 15 bases between them. Germline values: CDR1 SQVTM, CDR2 ANQGSEA. This CDR3 reads CSVGRGRNSYNEQFF. The DNA for the CDR3 is TGCAGCGTGGGGCGGGGGCGAAACTCCTACAATGAGCAGTTCTTC.

The rearrangement uses TRBV9 and TRBJ2-1; D is ambiguous. Germline values: CDR1 SGDLS, CDR2 YYNGEE. The CDR3 spans 16 residues. Trimming left V 0 bases short and J 0 bases short, with 10 bases between. This chain's CDR3 is CASSVVERSSYNEQFF. CDR3 DNA: TGTGCCAGCAGCGTAGTGGAAAGGAGCTCCTACAATGAGCAGTTCTTC.

The chain links TRBV2 to TRBJ2-7; D is undetermined. Trimming left V 0 bases short and J 1 base short, with 4 bases between. CDR1 and CDR2 from the germline V gene are SNHLY and FYNNEI. The length of the CDR3 is 13 residues. DNA for the CDR3: TGTGCCAGCAGTGAAGCCCAATCCTACGAGCAGTACTTC. Protein sequence: CASSEAQSYEQYF.

In this sample, this clone turned up once. This chain joins TRBV5-1 and TRBJ2-3, with D tentatively TRBD2 (6 bases). CDR3 length: 18 amino acids. Germline values: CDR1 SGHRS, CDR2 YFSETQ. Trimming cost V 3 bases and J 2 bases, with 22 bases left between them. The CDR3 DNA follows: TGCGCCAGCAGCTCGGAACCGGGACTCGAGGGACCCACAGATACGCAGTATTTT. This translates into CASSSEPGLEGPTDTQYF.